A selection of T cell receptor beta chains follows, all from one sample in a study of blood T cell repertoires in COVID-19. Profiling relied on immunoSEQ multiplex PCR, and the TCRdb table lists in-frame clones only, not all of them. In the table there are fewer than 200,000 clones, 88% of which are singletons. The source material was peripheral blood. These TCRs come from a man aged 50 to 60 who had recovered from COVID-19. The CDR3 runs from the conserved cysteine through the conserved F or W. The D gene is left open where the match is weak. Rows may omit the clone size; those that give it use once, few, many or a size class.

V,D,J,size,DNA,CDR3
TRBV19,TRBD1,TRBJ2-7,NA,TGTGCCAGTATTAACTCGGGACAGGGGTCCCACGAGCAGTACTTC,CASINSGQGSHEQYF
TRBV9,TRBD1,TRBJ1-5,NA,TGTGCCAGCAGCGTAGTTACGACAGGGTCTCCCTATAGCAATCAGCCCCAGCATTTT,CASSVVTTGSPYSNQPQHF
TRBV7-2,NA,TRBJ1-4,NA,TGTGCCAGCAGCCGCGGGCCGAACCATAATGAAAAACTGTTTTTT,CASSRGPNHNEKLFF
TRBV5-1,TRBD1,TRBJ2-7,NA,TGCGCCAGCAGCTTTCACCGGGACAGTGGCTCCTACGAGCAGTACTTC,CASSFHRDSGSYEQYF
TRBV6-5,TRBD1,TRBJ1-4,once,TGTGCCAGCAGACTCGGGACAGGGGGAGAAAAACTGTTTTTT,CASRLGTGGEKLFF
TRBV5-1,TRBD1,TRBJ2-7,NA,TGCGCCAGCAGCCTACAGGGGGACTACGAGCAGTACTTC,CASSLQGDYEQYF
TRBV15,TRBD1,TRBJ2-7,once,TGTGCCACCAGTCCGACAGGGTCTTACGAGCAGTACTTC,CATSPTGSYEQYF
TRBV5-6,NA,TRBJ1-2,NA,TGTGCCAGCAGCCCCACAGCTAACTATGGCTACACCTTC,CASSPTANYGYTF
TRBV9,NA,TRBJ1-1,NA,TGTGCCAGCAGCCCTCACCTCGGACAGATGAACACTGAAGCTTTCTTT,CASSPHLGQMNTEAFF
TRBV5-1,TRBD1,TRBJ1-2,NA,TGCGCCAGCAGCTTAGACAGGGGCTATGGCTACACCTTC,CASSLDRGYGYTF
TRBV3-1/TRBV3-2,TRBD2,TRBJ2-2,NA,TGTGCCAGCAGCCAAGATGCTGGACTAGCATTAGGGACCGGGGAGCTGTTTTTT,CASSQDAGLALGTGELFF
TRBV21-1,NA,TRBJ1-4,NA,TGTGCCAGCAGCAAACGTAGAGGTAGAACTAATGAAAAACTGTTTTTT,CASSKRRGRTNEKLFF
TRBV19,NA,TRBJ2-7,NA,TGTGCCAGTAAAGACAGAACTACCTACGAGCAGTACTTC,CASKDRTTYEQYF
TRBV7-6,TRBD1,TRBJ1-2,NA,TGTGCCAGCAGCCCGACAGGGTTGGGGTTCTATGGCTACACCTTC,CASSPTGLGFYGYTF
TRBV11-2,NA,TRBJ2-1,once,TGTGCCAGCAGCTTAGATTTGGGGCGTACAGGGAAGCAGTTCTTC,CASSLDLGRTGKQFF
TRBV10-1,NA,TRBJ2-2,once,TGCGCCAGCAGTGACGCGCCGCCGTCAGGCACCGGGGAGCTGTTTTTT,CASSDAPPSGTGELFF
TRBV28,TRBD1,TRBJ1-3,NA,TGTGCCAGCAGTCGCCGGACAGGGTTAAGCTCTGGAAACACCATATATTTT,CASSRRTGLSSGNTIYF
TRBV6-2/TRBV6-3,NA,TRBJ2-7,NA,TGTGCCAGCAGCCCGGCCCCCCCAGCGGGCTCCTACGAGCAGTACTTC,CASSPAPPAGSYEQYF
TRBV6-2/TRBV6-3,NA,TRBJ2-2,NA,TGTGCCAGCAGTTACTCGAGGCAGGGGACGAACACCGGGGAGCTGTTTTTT,CASSYSRQGTNTGELFF
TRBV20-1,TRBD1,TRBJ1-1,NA,TGCAGTGCTAGTAGACAGGGGAACACTGAAGCTTTCTTT,CSASRQGNTEAFF
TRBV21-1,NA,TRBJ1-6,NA,TGTGCCAGGGGGGACAGGGGACTTATCGGTTCACCCCTCCACTTT,CARGDRGLIGSPLHF
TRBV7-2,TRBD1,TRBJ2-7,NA,TGTGCCAGCAGCCCGACAGGGGACGAGCAGTACTTC,CASSPTGDEQYF
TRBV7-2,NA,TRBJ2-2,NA,TGTGCCAGCAGCTCCACTAAACTCAACACCGGGGAGCTGTTTTTT,CASSSTKLNTGELFF
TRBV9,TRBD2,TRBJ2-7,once,TGTGCCAGCAGCGTAGACGGACTAGCCCTTTCCCACGAGCAGTACTTC,CASSVDGLALSHEQYF
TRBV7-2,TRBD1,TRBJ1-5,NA,TGTGCCAGCAGCCCGCGGGGACAGGGGGCGAATCAGCCCCAGCATTTT,CASSPRGQGANQPQHF